This TCR beta chain was captured in a study of T cell repertoires in cytomegalovirus infection. MiXCR was run by TCRdb on the reads, yielding one entry per CDR3 protein. The repertoire includes 900,000 to 950,000 distinct CDR3 sequences, roughly 30% of them detected once, and around 15% sits in the top ten. A remark on this clonotype: The antigen is not known.

This clonotype originated in a human donor in good health (CMV status not recorded). Some clones in this sample may be carry-over from other donors' samples. The starting material was cultured CD8+ T cells from PBMCs, obtained from culture after CMV antigen stimulation.

The CDR3 sequence is CASAVTGYNEQFF. CDR3 nucleotide sequence: TGTGCTAGTGCCGTAACCGGTTACAATGAGCAGTTCTTC. The chain uses TRBV12-5 and TRBJ2-1; D is unclear. Germline loops: CDR1 LGHNT, CDR2 FRNRAP. There are 13 residues in the CDR3. V gave up 7 bases and J gave up 4 bases, with 11 bases separating them.